Presented here are 18 T cell receptor beta chains from one specimen sequenced in a study of blood T cell repertoires in COVID-19. The assay was immunoSEQ multiplex PCR, and TCRdb's table has in-frame clones only and misses some. This table holds about 81,000 clones, roughly 90% found once. What was sequenced was peripheral blood. Every receptor here comes from a man aged 65 to 79 with active or convalescent COVID-19.

The chain carries TRBV9 and TRBJ1-6, with 7 bases lining up with TRBD1. Germline CDR1 and CDR2: SGDLS and YYNGEE. The CDR3 runs 15 residues. Trimming took 4 bases from V and 1 from J; bases not matched to a gene: 2. In DNA, the CDR3 is TGTGCCAGCAGCACAGGGGATTCCTATAATTCACCCCTCCACTTT. Encoded protein: CASSTGDSYNSPLHF.

The rearrangement joins TRBV11-2 to TRBJ2-7; 7 positions match TRBD1. The V segment lost 1 base and the J segment 6 bases; nucleotides outside the gene matches: 9. This CDR3 has 15 amino acids. CDR1 and CDR2 from the germline V gene are SGHAT and FQNNGV. Written as DNA, the CDR3 is TGTGCCAGCAGCTTAGGCACAGACAGGGCCGGCGAGCAGTACTTC. Translating it yields CASSLGTDRAGEQYF.

The gene calls are TRBV15 and TRBJ2-2; 9 nucleotides align to TRBD2. Trimming at V came to 5 bases and at J to 4 bases, leaving 20 bases not matched to a gene. CDR3 length equals 20 residues. The germline CDR1 and CDR2 sequences are LNHNV and YYDKDF (reference sequence). The chain's CDR3 is CATSQHILGGGDPSTGELFF. The CDR3 bases are TGTGCCACCAGCCAACACATTTTAGGCGGGGGGGACCCGAGCACCGGGGAGCTGTTTTTT.

The chain is built from TRBV7-2 and TRBJ2-7; 9 bases map to TRBD2. CDR1 is SGHTA, CDR2 FQGNSA, per germline. V trimming: 5 bases; J trimming: 2 bases; junction bases outside the gene matches: 7. This CDR3 has 15 amino acids. CDR3 sequence (DNA): TGTGCCAGCAGCCCACAGCGGGGGGCCACCTACGAGCAGTACTTC. Amino acids: CASSPQRGATYEQYF.

The chain couples TRBV7-9 to TRBJ2-7, with TRBD1 as a possible D gene (5 bases). Per the germline V gene, CDR1 is SEHNR and CDR2 is FQNEAQ (reference sequence). V was trimmed by 5 bases and J by 2 bases, leaving 10 bases between them. This CDR3 is built from 13 residues. CDR3 DNA: TGTGCCAGCAGCGTACAGGAGACCTACGAGCAGTACTTC. Amino acids: CASSVQETYEQYF.

The chain uses TRBV9 and TRBJ2-2, with a tentative D call TRBD1 (5 bases). The CDR3 consists of 16 residues. The germline V gene has CDR1 SGDLS and CDR2 YYNGEE. Deletions cut 1 base from V and 1 base from J, with 11 bases between. The CDR3 sequence is CASSVWGRRNTGELFF. CDR3 bases: TGTGCCAGCAGCGTATGGGGCCGGCGGAACACCGGGGAGCTGTTTTTT.

This chain joins TRBV5-1 and TRBJ2-1; D unclear. Looked up from germline, CDR1 is SGHRS and CDR2 is YFSETQ. There are 15 residues in the CDR3. Trimming stripped 0 bases from V and 10 bases from J, with 17 bases between. The CDR3 coding sequence is TGCGCCAGCAGCTTGGCCGTTGGAGCCGTCCAGGAGCAGTTCTTC. As protein: CASSLAVGAVQEQFF.

The V and J genes are TRBV28 and TRBJ1-2; a weak D match, TRBD1 (5 bases). The CDR3 has 17 residues. V was cut by 2 bases and J by 5 bases, with 21 bases left in between. The germline V gene has CDR1 MDHEN and CDR2 SYDVKM. The CDR3, as DNA: TGTGCCAGCAGTTTAGGCGACAGATCTAAAAAGAGTTATGGCTACACCTTC. Its protein product is CASSLGDRSKKSYGYTF.

The chain links TRBV30 to TRBJ2-7; maybe TRBD2 (5 bases). This CDR3 has 13 amino acids. The germline CDR1 and CDR2 sequences are GTSNPN and SVGIG (reference sequence). Trimming shortened V by 4 bases and J by 2 bases, and 12 bases separated the two germline ends. CDR3 nucleotide sequence: TGTGCCTGGACGAGGGAGCCCCCCTACGAGCAGTACTTC. Residues: CAWTREPPYEQYF.

This chain connects TRBV27 to TRBJ2-2; the D gene is possibly TRBD1 (5 bases). V gave up 6 bases and J gave up 2 bases, with 10 bases separating them. Per the germline V gene, CDR1 is MNHEY and CDR2 is SMNVEV (reference sequence). The CDR3 has 14 amino acids. The CDR3 DNA sequence: TGTGCCAGCAGAAGGGGATTCAACACCGGGGAGCTGTTTTTT. Translation gives CASRRGFNTGELFF.

V is TRBV5-6 and J is TRBJ2-7, with 8 bases fitting TRBD1. The germline V gene has CDR1 SGHDT and CDR2 YYEEEE. The V segment lost 1 base and the J segment 2 bases; nucleotides outside the gene matches: 11. The CDR3 covers 17 residues. The CDR3 coding sequence is TGTGCCAGCAGCTTGTCCAGGCTGGCAGGGGGCACCTACGAGCAGTACTTC. Encoded protein: CASSLSRLAGGTYEQYF.

The chain recombines TRBV30 with TRBJ2-5; 7 nucleotides line up with TRBD2. Trimming at V came to 3 bases and at J to 7 bases, leaving 14 bases not matched to a gene. The CDR3 extends over 15 amino acids. The germline gives CDR1 GTSNPN, CDR2 SVGIG (reference sequence). CDR3 amino acids: CAWRSRGNYFGTQYF. The CDR3 DNA reads TGTGCCTGGAGGTCGCGGGGGAATTACTTCGGGACCCAGTACTTC.

This chain links TRBV6-2 or TRBV6-3 with TRBJ1-5; 9 bases map to TRBD1. The germline V gene encodes CDR1 MNHEY and CDR2 SVGEGT. This CDR3 region has 16 residues. V trimming: 5 bases; J trimming: 2 bases; junction bases outside the gene matches: 7. The CDR3 spells CASSPLQGARNQPQHF. The CDR3 DNA reads as TGTGCCAGCAGTCCACTACAGGGGGCTCGCAATCAGCCCCAGCATTTT.

The CDR3 sequence is CASSQDSTNEKLFF. For the CDR3, the DNA is TGTGCCAGCAGCCAAGATTCGACTAATGAAAAACTGTTTTTT. The chain carries TRBV4-2 and TRBJ1-4; D gene unclear. Between the trimmed V and J ends, which lost 0 bases and 2 bases, there was a span of 4 bases. In germline, CDR1 is LGHNA, CDR2 YNFKEQ. The CDR3 has 14 amino acids.

This chain joins TRBV6-2 or TRBV6-3 and TRBJ2-1; 9 bases are shared with TRBD1. CDR3 length: 15 residues. J gave up 4 bases and V 2 bases, and 3 bases lay outside the gene matches. Germline V CDR1 and CDR2: MNHEY, SVGEGT. In DNA, the CDR3 is TGTGCCAGCAGTTACCGACAGGGGGGGTACAATGAGCAGTTCTTC. It codes for CASSYRQGGYNEQFF.

This clone occurred once. V and J are TRBV30 and TRBJ1-6, with 9 positions matching TRBD1. The CDR3 runs 15 residues. Looked up from germline, CDR1 is GTSNPN and CDR2 is SVGIG (reference sequence). Trimming removed 4 bases from V and 7 bases from J; junction bases left unmatched: 8. The CDR3 loop is CAWTPGGQGNSPLHF. CDR3 nucleotides: TGTGCCTGGACCCCCGGTGGACAGGGGAATTCACCCCTCCACTTT.

This clone was seen a single time. The rearrangement joins TRBV19 to TRBJ1-5; TRBD1 matches 8 bases. The V and J ends lost 6 bases and 4 bases, in that order; junction bases with no gene match: 11. Germline V gives CDR1 LNHDA, CDR2 SQIVND (reference sequence). There are 16 residues in the CDR3. The CDR3 sequence is CASSIPDRVTNQPQHF. DNA of the CDR3: TGTGCCAGTAGCATCCCGGACAGGGTGACAAATCAGCCCCAGCATTTT.

J is TRBJ1-4 and V is TRBV6-5; the D is unclear. V lost 7 bases and J lost 5, with 14 bases in between. CDR3 length: 14 amino acids. Looked up from germline, CDR1 is MNHEY and CDR2 is SVGAGI. CDR3 nucleotide sequence: TGTGCCAGCAAGTTTACCCAACGGAATGAAAAACTGTTTTTT. It codes for CASKFTQRNEKLFF.